This T cell receptor beta chain was documented in a study of identical twins. Broader study findings: Where beta out-of-frame sequences were concerned, excess twin sharing was weaker. Zero-insertion results could be subject to partial confounding by invariant MAIT and iNKT cells. For cord blood, abundant beta clonotypes had fewer insertions, unlike memory repertoires, which showed none.

Germline values: CDR1 SGHVS, CDR2 FNYEAQ. After removal of 4 bases from V and 6 bases from J, the junction contained 12 bases not matched to a gene. This CDR3 is built from 16 residues. TCRdb called the 5' RACE reads again in MiXCR, with one record for every CDR3 protein. The sample contains about 810,000 distinct CDR3 sequences, 12% of which appear only once. Everyone who donated was a healthy Caucasian. Turning to this clonotype: Its antigen remains unidentified.

These records were also assigned to another study, of yellow fever vaccine responses in identical twins.

The sequenced sample was PBMCs. The clonotype was recovered from a woman aged 18-29 years in good health. This chain links TRBV7-6 with TRBJ2-1, with 7 bases that match TRBD1. The CDR3 loop reads CASSSQFRAGGNEQFF. The CDR3 region has the DNA TGTGCCAGCAGCTCCCAGTTCCGGGCAGGGGGCAATGAGCAGTTCTTC. Based on the CDR3 plus reference TRBV7-6 and TRBJ2-1, the full variable domain is GAGVSQSPRYKVTKRGQDVALRCDPISGHVSLYWYRQALGQGPEFLTYFNYEAQQDKSGLPNDRFSAERPEGSISTLTIQRTEQRDSAMYRCASSSQFRAGGNEQFFGPGTRLTVL.